The 13 T cell receptor beta chains given below trace back to one sample, sequenced in a study of control samples from healthy donors and cancer patients. Sequencing used immunoSEQ multiplex PCR; TCRdb keeps in-frame clones, though not all of them. The sample records some 190,000 clones, about 90% being singletons. The sequenced sample consisted of blood. These receptors were taken from a man aged 30 to 45 in good health.

The gene calls are TRBV5-1 and TRBJ2-1; 8 bases are shared with TRBD1. The V gene end was trimmed by 3 bases and the J gene end by 7 bases; junction bases not matched to a gene: 15. Germline V CDR1 and CDR2: SGHRS, YFSETQ. There are 17 residues in the CDR3. The DNA for the CDR3 is TGCGCCAGCAGCTCTCCCGACAGGGGAAAGGTCTTAAATGAGCAGTTCTTC. Amino acid sequence: CASSSPDRGKVLNEQFF.

V is TRBV10-3 and J is TRBJ1-1; 12 bases are a match to TRBD1. The ends lost 4 bases at V and 4 bases at J; junction bases unmatched: 4. This CDR3 has 15 amino acids. Germline CDR1 and CDR2: ENHRY and SYGVKD. The CDR3 sequence: CAISAGTGGVTEAFF. The DNA for the CDR3 is TGTGCCATCAGTGCGGGGACAGGGGGCGTCACTGAAGCTTTCTTT.

The gene calls are TRBV9 and TRBJ2-1; 13 nucleotides match TRBD2. The CDR3 contains 16 residues. The V and J ends lost 1 base and 4 bases, in that order; junction bases with no gene match: 2. CDR1 is SGDLS and CDR2 is YYNGEE in the germline V gene. CDR3 bases: TGTGCCAGCAGCGTAACGGGACTAGCGGGGTACAATGAGCAGTTCTTC. Protein: CASSVTGLAGYNEQFF.

The J gene is TRBJ2-2, the V gene TRBV27; 11 nucleotides match TRBD1. V was clipped by 2 bases and J by 7 bases; unmatched bases: 9. Germline V gene sequence: CDR1 MNHEY, CDR2 SMNVEV (reference sequence). The CDR3 totals 17 residues. The CDR3 region is CASSLIRTGGPDGELFF. The CDR3 nucleotides are TGTGCCAGCAGTTTAATTAGGACAGGGGGCCCCGACGGGGAGCTGTTTTTT.

V is TRBV19 and J is TRBJ2-3, with D possibly TRBD1 on 6 matching bases. V lost 9 bases to trimming and J lost 5 bases, with 24 bases between them. The CDR3 is 16 amino acids. Germline loops: CDR1 LNHDA, CDR2 SQIVND (reference sequence). The CDR3 protein is CASTSAATGDRDTQYF. In DNA form, the CDR3 reads TGTGCCAGCACCTCCGCTGCGACAGGTGACCGAGATACGCAGTATTTT.

The V gene is TRBV24-1, the J gene TRBJ2-1; TRBD2 is a possible D gene (6 bases). The V gene lost 1 base and the J gene lost 9 bases, with 6 bases spanning the gap. Germline V gene data show CDR1 as KGHDR and CDR2 as SFDVKD. This CDR3 has 12 residues. CDR3 DNA: TGTGCCACCAGTGATTTCGGGGGTGAGCAGTTCTTC. Its translation is CATSDFGGEQFF.

The CDR3 is CASSPKMGQGGYGYTF. The CDR3 nucleotides are TGTGCCAGCAGCCCGAAAATGGGACAGGGGGGATATGGCTACACCTTC. This chain joins TRBV3-1 (or the pseudogene TRBV3-2) and TRBJ1-2; TRBD1 matches at 11 bases. There are 16 residues in the CDR3. From germline, CDR1 is LGHDT and CDR2 YNNKEL (reference sequence). The J segment lost 5 bases and the V segment lost 4 bases, leaving 9 bases of the junction unmatched.

The chain links TRBV6-2 or TRBV6-3 to TRBJ1-5, with a weak D call TRBD1 (5 bases). The CDR3 loop spans 15 amino acids. Germline V gene sequence: CDR1 MNHEY, CDR2 SVGEGT. Trimming pared 2 bases from V and 5 bases from J, leaving 13 bases between. CDR3 bases: TGTGCCAGCAGTTACGTGGGGGGTCGAGATCAGCCCCAGCATTTT. It yields the protein CASSYVGGRDQPQHF.

CDR3: CASSLETGSTGELFF. In nucleotides, the CDR3 is TGTGCCAGCAGCTTAGAAACAGGATCCACCGGGGAGCTGTTTTTT. The rearrangement uses TRBV7-9 and TRBJ2-2, with TRBD1 as a possible D gene (5 bases). Germline V CDR1 and CDR2: SEHNR, FQNEAQ (reference sequence). CDR3 size: 15 residues. The V end was cut by 1 base, the J end by 4 bases, with 10 bases between.

The chain is built from TRBV9 and TRBJ1-5; 7 nucleotides agree with TRBD1. Germline trimming cut 2 bases from V and 0 bases from J; bases unmatched to any gene: 5. Germline V gives CDR1 SGDLS, CDR2 YYNGEE. The CDR3 length is 16 residues. The CDR3: CASSVLGQNSNQPQHF. Here the CDR3 DNA reads TGTGCCAGCAGCGTCCTGGGACAGAATAGCAATCAGCCCCAGCATTTT.

This chain links TRBV6-5 with TRBJ1-5; no reliable D call. The germline V gene encodes CDR1 MNHEY and CDR2 SVGAGI. V was pared by 2 bases and J by 0 bases, with 8 bases between. This CDR3 comprises 15 residues. The CDR3 here is CASSYGGNSNQPQHF. CDR3 DNA sequence: TGTGCCAGCAGTTACGGTGGGAATAGCAATCAGCCCCAGCATTTT.

The genes are TRBV30 and TRBJ1-5; D is undetermined. Trimming took off 1 base at V and 11 bases at J, with 15 bases between the two ends. This CDR3 is built from 13 residues. Looked up from germline, CDR1 is GTSNPN and CDR2 is SVGIG (reference sequence). The CDR3 DNA reads as TGTGCCTGGAGTGACACTCGCCATGGGTCCCAGCATTTT. Translation: CAWSDTRHGSQHF.

This chain links TRBV6-1 with TRBJ1-2; D might be TRBD1 (5 bases). This CDR3 has 13 residues. V was clipped by 3 bases and J by 4 bases, with 9 bases between them. Per the germline V gene, CDR1 is MNHNS and CDR2 is SASEGT. CDR3 DNA sequence: TGTGCCAGCAGTGATGATGACAGCTATGGCTACACCTTC. As protein: CASSDDDSYGYTF.